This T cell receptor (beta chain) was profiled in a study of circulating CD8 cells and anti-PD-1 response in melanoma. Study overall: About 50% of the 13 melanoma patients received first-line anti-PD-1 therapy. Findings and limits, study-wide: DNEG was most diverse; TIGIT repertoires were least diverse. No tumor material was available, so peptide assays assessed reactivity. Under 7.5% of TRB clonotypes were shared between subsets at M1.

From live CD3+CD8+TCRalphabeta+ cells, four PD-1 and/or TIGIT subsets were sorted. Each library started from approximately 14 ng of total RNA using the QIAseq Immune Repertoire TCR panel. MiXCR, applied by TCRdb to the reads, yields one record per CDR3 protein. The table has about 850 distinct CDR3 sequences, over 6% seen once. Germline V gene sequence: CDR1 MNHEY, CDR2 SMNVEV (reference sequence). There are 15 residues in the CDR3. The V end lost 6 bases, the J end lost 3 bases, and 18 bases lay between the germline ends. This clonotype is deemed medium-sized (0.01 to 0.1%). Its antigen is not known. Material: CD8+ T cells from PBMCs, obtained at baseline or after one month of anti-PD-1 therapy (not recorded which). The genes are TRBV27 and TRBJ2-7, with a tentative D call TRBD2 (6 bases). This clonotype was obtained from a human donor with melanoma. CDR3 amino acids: CASSQRLGSLYEQYF. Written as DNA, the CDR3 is TGTGCCAGCAGCCAAAGACTAGGATCCCTCTACGAGCAGTACTTC.